Listed here are 27 T cell receptor beta chains from one sample, sequenced in a study of blood T cell repertoires in COVID-19. Sequencing was performed with immunoSEQ multiplex PCR; in TCRdb, only in-frame clones are kept and a portion is missing. In the table there are about 93,000 clones, almost 80% of which are singletons. Sequenced input: peripheral blood. The receptors were sampled from a human donor in a cohort sampled during active COVID-19.

The rearrangement joins TRBV19 to TRBJ2-3; D not resolved. Trimming pared 6 bases from V and 0 bases from J, leaving 10 bases between. Germline CDR1 is LNHDA and CDR2 is SQIVND (reference sequence). The CDR3 covers 14 residues. This CDR3 reads CASSGLPSTDTQYF. In DNA form, the CDR3 reads TGTGCCAGTAGCGGGTTGCCAAGCACAGATACGCAGTATTTT. Based on the CDR3 plus reference TRBV19 and TRBJ2-3, the full variable domain is DGGITQSPKYLFRKEGQNVTLSCEQNLNHDAMYWYRQDPGQGLRLIYYSQIVNDFQKGDIAEGYSVSREKKESFPLTVTSAQKNPTAFYLCASSGLPSTDTQYFGPGTRLTVL.

The chain employs TRBV9 and TRBJ2-5; TRBD2 is a possible D gene (5 bases). Germline V gene sequence: CDR1 SGDLS, CDR2 YYNGEE. This CDR3 contains 14 residues. Deletions cut 0 bases from V and 1 base from J, with 7 bases between. CDR3 sequence reads: CASSVGSGQETQYF. The CDR3 DNA reads as TGTGCCAGCAGCGTAGGGAGCGGCCAAGAGACCCAGTACTTC.

The rearrangement joins TRBV2 to TRBJ1-4, with a weak D call TRBD1 (6 bases). The V gene's germline CDR1 is SNHLY and CDR2 FYNNEI. Trimming removed 8 bases at V and 3 bases at J, with 13 bases between. CDR3 length equals 14 residues. The CDR3 sequence is CASSKQGPNEKLFF. The CDR3 region has the DNA TGTGCCAGCTCTAAACAGGGCCCTAATGAAAAACTGTTTTTT.

Here the CDR3 DNA reads TGTGCCAGCACTCGGGGGGGTACCCCCAATCAGCCCCAGCATTTT. Residues: CASTRGGTPNQPQHF. The gene calls are TRBV28 and TRBJ1-5; a possible D gene is TRBD1 (5 bases). V was cut by 7 bases and J by 3 bases, with 16 bases left in between. The CDR3 has 15 amino acids. Looked up from germline, CDR1 is MDHEN and CDR2 is SYDVKM.

This rearrangement joins TRBV5-1 to TRBJ2-1; 7 bases are a match to TRBD2. The germline gives CDR1 SGHRS, CDR2 YFSETQ. The V segment lost 5 bases and the J segment 7 bases; nucleotides outside the gene matches: 12. The CDR3 consists of 15 residues. The DNA of the CDR3 is TGCGCCAGCAGACAAAGCGGGCGGGAGATGAATGAGCAGTTCTTC. Encoded protein: CASRQSGREMNEQFF.

The chain has TRBV18 and TRBJ2-7, with 7 bases identical to TRBD1. The germline V gene has CDR1 KGHSH and CDR2 LQKENI. The CDR3 length is 14 residues. V was pared by 1 base and J by 2 bases, with 2 bases of the junction left unmatched. This CDR3 is CASSPRQGPYEQYF. The DNA of the CDR3 is TGTGCCAGCTCACCACGACAGGGACCCTACGAGCAGTACTTC. Variable domain in full (rest from reference TRBV18 and TRBJ2-7): NAGVMQNPRHLVRRRGQEARLRCSPMKGHSHVYWYRQLPEEGLKFMVYLQKENIIDESGMPKERFSAEFPKEGPSILRIQQVVRGDSAAYFCASSPRQGPYEQYFGPGTRLTVT.

V usage is TRBV24-1 and J usage is TRBJ2-7, with 8 bases identical to TRBD1. Germline V gene lookup returns CDR1 KGHDR and CDR2 SFDVKD. The CDR3 is 15 amino acids. J gave up 5 bases and V 4 bases, and 9 bases lay outside the gene matches. Written as DNA, the CDR3 is TGTGCCACCAGTGACCCCTCGGACAGGGTCAACGAGCAGTACTTC. Translated: CATSDPSDRVNEQYF.

This clone was detected once. The V call is TRBV30, the J call TRBJ2-1; tentative D call: TRBD1 (5 bases). CDR3 size: 15 residues. Trimming took 4 bases from V and 7 from J, leaving 20 bases between them. The germline V gene encodes CDR1 GTSNPN and CDR2 SVGIG (reference sequence). CDR3 in DNA: TGTGCCTGGAAGGGAATTCAGGGCAGAACTAATGAGCAGTTCTTC. Translated: CAWKGIQGRTNEQFF. The full variable domain, with the rest looked up from reference TRBV30 and TRBJ2-1, is SQTIHQWPATLVQPVGSPLSLECTVEGTSNPNLYWYRQAAGRGLQLLFYSVGIGQISSEVPQNLSASRPQDRQFILSSKKLLLSDSGFYLCAWKGIQGRTNEQFFGPGTRLTVL.

The chain joins TRBV28 to TRBJ2-3; 11 nucleotides line up with TRBD2. The length of the CDR3 is 15 residues. The V and J ends lost 5 bases and 0 bases, in that order; junction bases with no gene match: 1. The V gene's germline CDR1 is MDHEN and CDR2 SYDVKM. This CDR3 reads CASSRLAGSTDTQYF. The CDR3 DNA reads as TGTGCCAGCAGTCGACTAGCGGGGAGCACAGATACGCAGTATTTT.

The rearrangement joins TRBV2 to TRBJ2-2, with a possible D match to TRBD2 (6 bases). The CDR3 runs to 14 residues. Looked up from germline, CDR1 is SNHLY and CDR2 is FYNNEI. Deletions cut 6 bases from V and 4 bases from J, with 12 bases between. The CDR3 reads CASREGTSTGELFF. CDR3 nucleotides: TGTGCCAGCAGGGAGGGGACTTCCACCGGGGAGCTGTTTTTT.

This chain joins TRBV10-3 and TRBJ2-3; no firm D call. The CDR3 loop spans 13 amino acids. The germline V gene encodes CDR1 ENHRY and CDR2 SYGVKD. V lost 10 bases and J 0 bases, leaving 11 bases between the germline ends. The CDR3 spells CASAPTSTDTQYF. The CDR3 bases are TGTGCCAGCGCCCCCACTAGCACAGATACGCAGTATTTT.

This chain uses TRBV5-6 with TRBJ1-6; 8 nucleotides line up with TRBD1. Germline V lookup: CDR1 SGHDT, CDR2 YYEEEE. This CDR3 comprises 14 residues. Trimming took 6 bases from V and 7 from J; bases not matched to a gene: 6. The CDR3: CASTTGALNSPLHF. CDR3 bases: TGTGCCAGCACGACAGGGGCTTTAAATTCACCCCTCCACTTT.

The CDR3 region has the DNA TGTGCCAGCTCGGGCGTCCTCGCCTACACCTTC. As protein: CASSGVLAYTF. The chain recombines TRBV18 with TRBJ1-2; D uncertain. The V gene's germline CDR1 is KGHSH and CDR2 LQKENI. The germline V and J ends were trimmed by 6 bases and 10 bases, with 12 bases remaining between them. The CDR3 is 11 residues long.

V usage is TRBV6-5 and J usage is TRBJ1-4; D is uncertain. The CDR3 contains 14 residues. Germline values: CDR1 MNHEY, CDR2 SVGAGI. V was trimmed by 8 bases and J by 0 bases, leaving 10 bases between them. CDR3 protein: CASGRGSTNEKLFF. The CDR3 DNA sequence: TGTGCCAGCGGCAGAGGGTCAACTAATGAAAAACTGTTTTTT.

V is TRBV28 and J is TRBJ2-7, with TRBD2 matching 16 bases. V shed 5 bases and J 1 base; nucleotides not matched to a gene: 8. Looked up from germline, CDR1 is MDHEN and CDR2 is SYDVKM. CDR3 length: 18 residues. CDR3 protein: CASSAGTSGRGISYEQYF. CDR3 nucleotide sequence: TGTGCCAGCAGTGCCGGGACTAGCGGGAGGGGTATTTCCTACGAGCAGTACTTC.

There are a few counts of this clone. The chain recombines TRBV18 with TRBJ2-7; D possibly corresponds to TRBD2 (6 bases). CDR3 size: 13 residues. The germline V and J ends were trimmed by 3 bases and 2 bases, with 8 bases remaining between them. The germline gives CDR1 KGHSH, CDR2 LQKENI. CDR3 in amino acids: CASSPGGTYEQYF. DNA for the CDR3: TGTGCCAGCTCACCCGGGGGTACCTACGAGCAGTACTTC. The full variable domain, in which reference TRBV18 and TRBJ2-7 provide the parts outside the CDR3, is NAGVMQNPRHLVRRRGQEARLRCSPMKGHSHVYWYRQLPEEGLKFMVYLQKENIIDESGMPKERFSAEFPKEGPSILRIQQVVRGDSAAYFCASSPGGTYEQYFGPGTRLTVT.

The chain has TRBV28 and TRBJ1-2; 9 positions match TRBD1. The length of the CDR3 is 13 residues. V lost 6 bases and J lost 6; bases outside the gene matches: 5. Germline V lookup: CDR1 MDHEN, CDR2 SYDVKM. The CDR3 DNA reads as TGTGCCAGCAGCGAGACAGGGGGTAATGGCTACACCTTC. Residues: CASSETGGNGYTF.

V usage is TRBV3-1 (or the pseudogene TRBV3-2) and J usage is TRBJ2-5, with D perhaps TRBD2 (6 bases). This CDR3 region has 16 residues. Germline CDR1 is LGHDT and CDR2 is YNNKEL (reference sequence). V gave up 0 bases and J gave up 4 bases, with 15 bases separating them. CDR3 DNA: TGTGCCAGCAGCCAAGAAATACGGTACGGGGGAGAGACCCAGTACTTC. Translated: CASSQEIRYGGETQYF.

The chain employs TRBV2 and TRBJ2-5; no reliable D call. V was pared by 7 bases and J by 1 base, with 13 bases between. The CDR3 spans 14 residues. CDR1 and CDR2 (germline): SNHLY, FYNNEI. CDR3 DNA sequence: TGTGCCAGCATGGTCGGGTCGGGCCAAGAGACCCAGTACTTC. This codes for CASMVGSGQETQYF.

The chain links TRBV5-1 to TRBJ2-3; a weak D match, TRBD2 (5 bases). The CDR3 runs to 13 residues. Trimming took 5 bases from V and 0 from J, leaving 7 bases between them. Germline assignment: CDR1 SGHRS and CDR2 YFSETQ. As DNA, the CDR3 is TGCGCCAGCAGTGAGGGTAGCACAGATACGCAGTATTTT. It is translated as CASSEGSTDTQYF.

The CDR3 coding sequence is TGTGCCATCAGTGGTCAGCAGACTTACGAGCAGTACTTC. It yields the protein CAISGQQTYEQYF. The V gene is TRBV10-3, the J gene TRBJ2-7; D is unresolved. Germline V gives CDR1 ENHRY, CDR2 SYGVKD. V lost 4 bases, J lost 4 bases, and 11 bases lay in between. The CDR3 covers 13 residues.

The chain carries TRBV18 and TRBJ2-2, with D possibly TRBD2 on 6 matching bases. Germline lookup yields CDR1 KGHSH and CDR2 LQKENI. Trimming left V 2 bases short and J 0 bases short, with 7 bases between. This CDR3 contains 15 residues. CDR3 region: CASSPGTANTGELFF. CDR3 DNA sequence: TGTGCCAGCTCACCAGGGACTGCGAACACCGGGGAGCTGTTTTTT.

The V call is TRBV12-3 or TRBV12-4, the J call TRBJ2-5, with D maybe TRBD2 (6 bases). The CDR3 extends over 13 amino acids. The ends were cut back, 5 bases at V and 5 bases at J, with 12 bases in the middle. CDR3 sequence reads: CASSPSGRETQYF. The DNA for the CDR3 is TGTGCCAGCAGTCCATCAGGGAGGGAGACCCAGTACTTC.

The CDR3 loop is CASSQGDSKTQYF. In nucleotides, the CDR3 is TGTGCCAGCAGCCAAGGGGACAGCAAGACCCAGTACTTC. The chain combines TRBV3-1 (or the pseudogene TRBV3-2) with TRBJ2-5, with 7 bases matching TRBD1. Germline V CDR1 and CDR2: LGHDT, YNNKEL (reference sequence). The CDR3 runs to 13 residues. The trim removed 1 base at V and 6 bases at J, leaving 2 bases unmatched.

The V and J genes are TRBV28 and TRBJ2-3; 7 bases are a match to TRBD1. Germline V gene data show CDR1 as MDHEN and CDR2 as SYDVKM. CDR3 length equals 17 residues. V shed 5 bases, J shed 8 bases, and the junction held 19 bases outside the gene matches. The CDR3 DNA sequence: TGTGCCAGCAGTCTACAGGGGACCCACCCCCGGGCAGCTACGCAGTATTTT. Translation gives CASSLQGTHPRAATQYF.

V and J are TRBV6-2 or TRBV6-3 and TRBJ2-5; TRBD1 matches 9 bases. CDR1 MNHEY and CDR2 SVGEGT come from the germline V gene. The CDR3 sequence is 15 residues long. Trimming at V came to 5 bases and at J to 5 bases, leaving 9 bases not matched to a gene. The CDR3 protein is CASSPLPGQGETQYF. The CDR3 DNA reads as TGTGCCAGCAGTCCACTACCCGGACAGGGGGAGACCCAGTACTTC.

In DNA, the CDR3 is TGTGCCAGCTCACCAGACATAGGGGTAGGGGATGAGCAGTTCTTC. It specifies CASSPDIGVGDEQFF. The gene calls are TRBV18 and TRBJ2-1, with D possibly matching TRBD1 (5 bases). V lost 2 bases and J 8 bases, leaving 16 bases between the germline ends. The CDR3 runs 15 residues. CDR1 is KGHSH and CDR2 is LQKENI in the germline V gene. Full variable domain (rest looked up from reference TRBV18 and TRBJ2-1): NAGVMQNPRHLVRRRGQEARLRCSPMKGHSHVYWYRQLPEEGLKFMVYLQKENIIDESGMPKERFSAEFPKEGPSILRIQQVVRGDSAAYFCASSPDIGVGDEQFFGPGTRLTVL.